The T cell receptor (beta chain) under discussion was sequenced for a study of tumor and adjacent non-tumor tissue in lung cancer. Study-wide results and limits: Tumor tissue had significantly higher TCR diversity than normal lung.

A modified ARM-PCR protocol with three rounds of nested PCR amplified TCRbeta. One entry per CDR3 protein results from TCRdb running MiXCR on the multiplex PCR reads. The data contain 200,000 to 250,000 distinct CDR3 sequences, 70% to 75% of them singletons. This sample's RNA came from whole unsorted tissue. Chemotherapy-naive patients with new lung cancer underwent thoracic surgery in China, August–late 2014. Germline V lookup: CDR1 SEHNR, CDR2 FQNEAQ (reference sequence). Trimming left V 4 bases short and J 11 bases short, with 12 bases between. The CDR3 consists of 12 residues. There are many counts of this clonotype. As yet, its antigen is unknown.

Material for sequencing was lung tumor tissue. This clonotype originated in a man between 60 and 70 years old with non-small cell lung cancer. The chain joins TRBV7-9 to TRBJ2-4; D uncertain. The CDR3 sequence is CASSSGLGFQYF. The CDR3 DNA reads as TGTGCCAGCAGCTCGGGCCTGGGTTTTCAGTACTTC.